The clone carrying this T cell receptor beta chain was counted only a few times. The antigen is not known. This record belongs to a study of CD8 T cells in ankylosing spondylitis. Libraries for TCR beta were made by quantitative 5'-RACE with molecular barcodes. TCRdb ran MiXCR on the 5' RACE reads and lists one entry per CDR3 protein. The table includes around 440,000 distinct CDR3 sequences, roughly 15% detected once. CDR1 is DFQATT, CDR2 SNEGSKA, per germline (reference sequence). This CDR3 region has 14 residues. The germline V and J ends were trimmed by 4 bases and 4 bases, with 14 bases remaining between them. Broader study findings: Significant enrichment of disease-linked clones was reportedly seen in matched ankylosing spondylitis synovial fluid. Researchers report that disease-linked clones proved CD8+ and relatively rare in peripheral blood. A TCR beta motif of roughly 8 highly homologous variants appeared characteristic of ankylosing spondylitis blood. Previously reported in reactive arthritis synovial fluid and blood were some of the motif variants.

The sequence was collected from a male donor with ankylosing spondylitis. J is TRBJ1-5 and V is TRBV20-1; the D gene is possibly TRBD1 (5 bases). The sample was blood, either unsorted or a sorted T cell fraction (not recorded which). CDR3 loop: CSAKSGTQNQPQHF. CDR3 coding DNA: TGCAGTGCTAAGAGTGGGACGCAGAATCAGCCCCAGCATTTT.